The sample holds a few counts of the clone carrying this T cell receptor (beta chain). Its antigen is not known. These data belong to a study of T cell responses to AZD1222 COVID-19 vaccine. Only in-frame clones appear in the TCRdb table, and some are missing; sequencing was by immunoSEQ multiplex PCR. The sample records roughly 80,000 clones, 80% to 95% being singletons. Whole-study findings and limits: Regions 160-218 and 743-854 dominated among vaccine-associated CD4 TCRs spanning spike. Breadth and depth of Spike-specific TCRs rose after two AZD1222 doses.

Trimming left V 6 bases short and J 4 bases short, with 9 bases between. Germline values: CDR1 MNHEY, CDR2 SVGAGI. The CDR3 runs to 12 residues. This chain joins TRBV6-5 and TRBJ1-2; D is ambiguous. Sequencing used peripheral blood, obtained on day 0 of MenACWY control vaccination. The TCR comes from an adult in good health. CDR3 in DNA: TGTGCCAGCAGCCCAGGCTCCTATGGCTACACCTTC. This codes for CASSPGSYGYTF.